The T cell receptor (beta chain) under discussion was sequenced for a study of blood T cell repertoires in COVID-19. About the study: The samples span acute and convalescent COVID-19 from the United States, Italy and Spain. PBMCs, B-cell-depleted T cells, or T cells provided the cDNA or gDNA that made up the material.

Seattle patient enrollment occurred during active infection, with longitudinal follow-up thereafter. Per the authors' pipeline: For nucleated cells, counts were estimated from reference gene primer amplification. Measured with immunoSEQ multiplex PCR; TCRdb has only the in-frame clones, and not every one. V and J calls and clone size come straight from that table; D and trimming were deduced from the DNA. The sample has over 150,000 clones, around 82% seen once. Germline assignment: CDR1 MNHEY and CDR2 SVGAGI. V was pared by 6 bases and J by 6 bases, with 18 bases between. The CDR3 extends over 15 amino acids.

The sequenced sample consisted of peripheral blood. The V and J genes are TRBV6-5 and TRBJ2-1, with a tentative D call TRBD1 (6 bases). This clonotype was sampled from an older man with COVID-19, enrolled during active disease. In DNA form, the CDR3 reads TGTGCCAGCAGGGGACACACGTCCTGGGGCAATGAGCAGTTCTTC. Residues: CASRGHTSWGNEQFF.